Following are 25 T cell receptor beta chains from one sample sequenced in a study of T cells in Graves' hyperthyroidism and ophthalmopathy. TCR beta CDR3 regions were amplified from RNA. A first-round RT-PCR of the TCR CDR3 used the HTBI primer set. TCRdb itself ran the multiplex PCR reads through MiXCR, one entry per CDR3 protein. The sample shows a few hundred thousand distinct CDR3 sequences, 15% to 20% of them seen only once. The material sequenced was blood. The receptors were gathered from a woman younger than 35 with Graves' ophthalmopathy.

This clonotype was detected a few times. The chain couples TRBV6-1 to TRBJ1-1; D not certain. The ends were cut back, 0 bases at V and 9 bases at J, with 8 bases in the middle. The CDR3 runs 12 residues. The germline V gene has CDR1 MNHNS and CDR2 SASEGT. The CDR3, as DNA: TGTGCCAGCAGTGAAGCCGGGGATCAAGCTTTCTTT. As protein: CASSEAGDQAFF.

There are many counts of this clonotype. The gene calls are TRBV29-1 and TRBJ2-5; D might be TRBD2 (6 bases). CDR1 is SQVTM and CDR2 is ANQGSEA in the germline V gene. V lost 6 bases and J lost 1, with 9 bases in between. The CDR3 is made up of 12 amino acids. CDR3 coding DNA: TGCAGCGTCGTAGCGGTCCAAGAGACCCAGTACTTC. Its translation is CSVVAVQETQYF.

At least ten counts were recorded for this clonotype. This chain joins TRBV20-1 and TRBJ2-5; tentatively, D is TRBD2 (5 bases). Trimming removed 0 bases at V and 2 bases at J, with 10 bases between. This CDR3 is built from 14 residues. CDR1 is DFQATT and CDR2 is SNEGSKA in the germline V gene (reference sequence). This chain's CDR3 is CSARDGGPQETQYF. DNA for the CDR3: TGCAGTGCTAGAGATGGCGGGCCTCAAGAGACCCAGTACTTC.

This clonotype was picked up many times. V is TRBV6-1 and J is TRBJ2-3, with D perhaps TRBD1 or TRBD2 (5 bases each). This CDR3 has 15 amino acids. Trimming left V 1 base short and J 2 bases short, with 10 bases between. Germline V gives CDR1 MNHNS, CDR2 SASEGT. The CDR3 protein is CASSEVGAPTDTQYF. The CDR3 nucleotides are TGTGCCAGCAGTGAAGTCGGGGCACCCACAGATACGCAGTATTTT.

The V gene is TRBV6-5, the J gene TRBJ1-6, with 8 bases that match TRBD1. V dropped 0 bases and J dropped 7; count of bases not matched to a gene: 8. The CDR3 length is 17 residues. CDR1 is MNHEY and CDR2 is SVGAGI in the germline V gene. CDR3 sequence reads: CASSYSPDRVLNSPLHF. The CDR3 bases are TGTGCCAGCAGTTACTCCCCGGACAGGGTGTTGAATTCACCCCTCCACTTT.

This clonotype was observed at least ten times. The V gene is TRBV27, the J gene TRBJ2-1; a possible D gene is TRBD1 (6 bases). Germline CDR1 MNHEY, CDR2 SMNVEV (reference sequence). The CDR3 spans 14 residues. V gave up 5 bases and J gave up 4 bases, with 12 bases separating them. In nucleotides, the CDR3 is TGTGCCAGCAGTGGGGACACGGGTTACAATGAGCAGTTCTTC. It encodes CASSGDTGYNEQFF.

This clonotype was seen at least ten times. The chain recombines TRBV6-1 with TRBJ2-7; D gene unclear. V was trimmed by 6 bases and J by 5 bases, leaving 17 bases between them. CDR1 is MNHNS and CDR2 is SASEGT in the germline V gene. This CDR3 has 14 amino acids. The CDR3 DNA sequence: TGTGCCAGCAGCCCTAATGAAGGCTACCACGAGCAGTACTTC. Translated, it gives CASSPNEGYHEQYF.

This clonotype was detected a few times. The V and J genes are TRBV27 and TRBJ2-7; D uncertain. The CDR3 covers 15 residues. V shed 0 bases and J shed 0 bases, with 9 bases lying between them. CDR1 and CDR2 (germline): MNHEY, SMNVEV (reference sequence). The CDR3 protein is CASSLSESSSYEQYF. DNA for the CDR3: TGTGCCAGCAGTTTATCGGAGTCCAGCTCCTACGAGCAGTACTTC.

V and J are TRBV9 and TRBJ1-4, with a possible D match to TRBD1 (6 bases). Germline V lookup: CDR1 SGDLS, CDR2 YYNGEE. The CDR3 is made up of 14 amino acids. V shed 2 bases and J shed 7 bases, with 12 bases lying between them. This chain's CDR3 is CASSVGGRGEKLFF. CDR3 DNA sequence: TGTGCCAGCAGCGTGGGGGGGCGCGGTGAAAAACTGTTTTTT.

Remarks on this clonotype: One junction end disagrees with the germline gene, perhaps due to a read error. This chain uses TRBV7-6 with TRBJ1-6; 9 nucleotides align to TRBD1. The CDR3 consists of 14 residues. Per the germline V gene, CDR1 is SGHVS and CDR2 is FNYEAQ. The CDR3 here is CTSSLGQGNSPLHF. In DNA, the CDR3 is TGTACCAGCAGCCTTGGACAGGGGAATTCACCCCTCCACTTT.

V is TRBV5-1 and J is TRBJ2-5, with D unresolved. The CDR3 is 14 amino acids. V was trimmed by 4 bases and J by 5 bases, leaving 15 bases between them. CDR1 and CDR2 from the germline V gene are SGHRS and YFSETQ. The CDR3 is CASSTGGERETQYF. The CDR3 DNA follows: TGCGCCAGCAGCACTGGTGGCGAGAGGGAGACCCAGTACTTC.

This clonotype was detected only once. The CDR3 here is CASRRQVNLSYEQYF. The CDR3 bases are TGTGCCAGCAGACGACAGGTAAACCTCTCCTACGAGCAGTACTTC. The chain recombines TRBV4-2 with TRBJ2-7; maybe TRBD1 (6 bases). Germline CDR1 reads LGHNA; CDR2 reads YNFKEQ. This CDR3 is 15 amino acids long. V was shortened by 6 bases and J by 0 bases, with 15 bases between the two germline ends.

Ten or more counts support this clonotype. The genes are TRBV28 and TRBJ2-1; TRBD2 aligns across 8 bases. The ends lost 2 bases at V and 8 bases at J; junction bases unmatched: 11. In germline, CDR1 is MDHEN, CDR2 SYDVKM. The CDR3 spans 16 residues. The CDR3 DNA reads TGTGCCAGCAGTTTAGGTTGGGGGACTAGGTTAGATGAGCAGTTCTTC. Translation gives CASSLGWGTRLDEQFF.

This clonotype appeared many times. The chain employs TRBV10-3 and TRBJ2-1; 10 positions match TRBD2. The CDR3 runs 14 residues. Germline values: CDR1 ENHRY, CDR2 SYGVKD. Trimming cost V 10 bases and J 3 bases; bases outside gene matches: 6. The CDR3 nucleotides are TGTGCCACTCTAGCGGGAGAAAACTACAATGAGCAGTTCTTC. It yields the protein CATLAGENYNEQFF.

This clonotype was counted ten times or more. The chain employs TRBV28 and TRBJ2-2, with D perhaps matching TRBD1 (5 bases). Germline-derived CDR1 and CDR2 are MDHEN and SYDVKM. The V end lost 3 bases, the J end lost 0 bases, and 5 bases lay between the germline ends. This CDR3 is built from 14 residues. CDR3 region: CASSLGPNTGELFF. CDR3 DNA sequence: TGTGCCAGCAGTTTGGGGCCGAACACCGGGGAGCTGTTTTTT.

This chain connects TRBV5-1 to TRBJ1-5; TRBD1 might be the D (5 bases). The ends were cut back, 0 bases at V and 6 bases at J, with 10 bases in the middle. Germline assignment: CDR1 SGHRS and CDR2 YFSETQ. This CDR3 has 14 residues. CDR3 sequence reads: CASSLAAGGQPQHF. The CDR3 bases are TGCGCCAGCAGCTTGGCGGCGGGGGGTCAGCCCCAGCATTTT. The full variable domain, its missing parts supplied by reference TRBV5-1 and TRBJ1-5, is KAGVTQTPRYLIKTRGQQVTLSCSPISGHRSVSWYQQTPGQGLQFLFEYFSETQRNKGNFPGRFSGRQFSNSRSEMNVSTLELGDSALYLCASSLAAGGQPQHFGDGTRLSIL.

In its sample, this clonotype was seen a few times. J is TRBJ2-5 and V is TRBV7-3; possibly TRBD2 for D (7 bases). CDR3 length: 13 residues. The germline CDR1 and CDR2 sequences are SGHTA and FQGTGA. V shed 5 bases and J shed 7 bases, with 14 bases lying between them. The CDR3 nucleotides are TGTGCCAGCAGCGTGACAGGCGGGGGGACCCAGTACTTC. Translated, it gives CASSVTGGGTQYF.

This clonotype occurred many times. The rearrangement joins TRBV28 to TRBJ1-2; 7 bases align to TRBD1. CDR1 MDHEN and CDR2 SYDVKM come from the germline V gene. V shed 2 bases, J shed 1 base, and the junction held 4 bases outside the gene matches. This CDR3 is 15 amino acids long. In DNA, the CDR3 is TGTGCCAGCAGTTTAGGCTGGGACAGTAACTATGGCTACACCTTC. This codes for CASSLGWDSNYGYTF.

A word on this clonotype: A much larger clone lies one base from this, so it may be a read error. The conserved phenylalanine or tryptophan is not found at the CDR3 terminus, so this likely reflects a read error. CDR3 protein: CASSQGPGQGRTNYGYTL. The CDR3 nucleotides read TGTGCCAGCAGCCAAGGACCGGGACAGGGAAGAACTAACTATGGCTACACCCTC. This chain links TRBV3-1 with TRBJ1-2; TRBD1 matches 9 bases. Germline values: CDR1 LGHDT, CDR2 YNNKEL (reference sequence). V dropped 1 base and J dropped 0; count of bases not matched to a gene: 9. This CDR3 comprises 18 residues.

This chain uses TRBV20-1 with TRBJ1-5, with D perhaps TRBD1 (5 bases). CDR3 length: 15 residues. The V end was cut by 3 bases, the J end by 4 bases, with 16 bases between. Germline lookup yields CDR1 DFQATT and CDR2 SNEGSKA (reference sequence). CDR3 bases: TGCAGTGCTAGTAAGGCGGTCGGGGCGAATCAGCCCCAGCATTTT. Protein product: CSASKAVGANQPQHF.

In this sample, this clonotype turned up many times. The chain carries TRBV2 and TRBJ2-2, with TRBD1 identical over 7 bases. CDR3 length equals 16 residues. Germline values: CDR1 SNHLY, CDR2 FYNNEI. V lost 4 bases, J lost 4 bases, and 9 bases stayed unmatched. CDR3 DNA sequence: TGTGCCAGCAGTGCGGCCGAGACAGGGTCCACCGGGGAGCTGTTTTTT. It yields the protein CASSAAETGSTGELFF.

This clonotype was observed a handful of times. The rearrangement uses TRBV4-1 and TRBJ2-3, with D perhaps matching TRBD1 or TRBD2 (5 bases each). Germline CDR1 reads MGHRA; CDR2 reads YSYEKL. This CDR3 is 19 amino acids long. V was cut by 0 bases and J by 0 bases, with 19 bases left in between. CDR3 in amino acids: CASSQERGPGRRSTDTQYF. CDR3 bases: TGCGCCAGCAGCCAAGAGAGGGGCCCTGGGAGACGGAGCACAGATACGCAGTATTTT.

This rearrangement joins TRBV27 to TRBJ2-1; the match to TRBD2 covers 10 bases. The CDR3 contains 14 residues. Looked up from germline, CDR1 is MNHEY and CDR2 is SMNVEV (reference sequence). V shed 5 bases, J shed 7 bases, and the junction held 5 bases outside the gene matches. The CDR3 sequence: CASSPGLAWNEQFF. In nucleotides, the CDR3 is TGTGCCAGCAGTCCGGGACTAGCGTGGAATGAGCAGTTCTTC.

In this sample, this clonotype turned up many times. The rearrangement links TRBV12-3 or TRBV12-4 to TRBJ2-1, with TRBD2 matching 9 bases. The J segment lost 4 bases and the V segment lost 1 base, leaving 2 bases of the junction unmatched. The CDR3 extends over 15 amino acids. CDR3 sequence (DNA): TGTGCCAGCAGTTTAGGGACTAGCGATTACAATGAGCAGTTCTTC. This sequence encodes CASSLGTSDYNEQFF.

The chain is built from TRBV12-3 or TRBV12-4 and TRBJ2-7, with D perhaps assigned TRBD1 or TRBD2 (5 bases each). The CDR3 is 14 residues long. V was shortened by 0 bases and J by 4 bases, with 10 bases between the two germline ends. CDR3 sequence: CASSLAGRQYEQYF. DNA of the CDR3: TGTGCCAGCAGTTTAGCGGGACGACAGTACGAGCAGTACTTC.